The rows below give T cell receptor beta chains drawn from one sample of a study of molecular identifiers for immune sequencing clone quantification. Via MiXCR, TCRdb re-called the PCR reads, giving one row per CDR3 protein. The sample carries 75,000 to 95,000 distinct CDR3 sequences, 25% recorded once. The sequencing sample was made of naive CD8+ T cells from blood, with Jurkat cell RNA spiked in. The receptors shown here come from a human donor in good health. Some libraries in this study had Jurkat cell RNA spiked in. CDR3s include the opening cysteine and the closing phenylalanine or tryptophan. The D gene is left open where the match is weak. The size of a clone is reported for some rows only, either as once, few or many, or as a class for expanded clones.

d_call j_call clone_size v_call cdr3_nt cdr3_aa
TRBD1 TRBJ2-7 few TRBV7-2 TGTGCCAGCAGCTCCGACAGGGAGAGCTCCTACGAGCAGTACTTC CASSSDRESSYEQYF
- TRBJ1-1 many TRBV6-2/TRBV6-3 TGTGCCAGCAGTTACCCCATCGGGAGAGACACTGAAGCTTTCTTT CASSYPIGRDTEAFF
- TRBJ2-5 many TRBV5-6 TGTGCCAGCAGCGTCGACGGATTACAAGAGACCCAGTACTTC CASSVDGLQETQYF
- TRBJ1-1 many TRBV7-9 TGTGCCAGCAGTTTTGGGGGCAGCACTGAAGCTTTCTTT CASSFGGSTEAFF
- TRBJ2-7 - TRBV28 TGTGCCAGCAGTTTCCCTGGCTGCGAGCAGTACTTC CASSFPGCEQYF
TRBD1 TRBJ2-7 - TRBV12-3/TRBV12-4 TGTGCCAGCACTACGGACAGGGTTTCGTTCTACGAGCAGTACTTC CASTTDRVSFYEQYF
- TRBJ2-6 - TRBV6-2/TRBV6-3 TGTGCCAGCAGTCCCCCCCCTGGGGCCAACGTCCTGACTTTC CASSPPPGANVLTF
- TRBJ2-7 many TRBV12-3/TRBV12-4 TGTGCCAGCAGTTTTAGGGGGGGGCAGAGCTCCTACGAGCAGTACTTC CASSFRGGQSSYEQYF
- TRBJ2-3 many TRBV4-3 TGCGCCCCTACCGCCGCCAGGTGCGGAGCCCTCACAGATACGCAGTATTTT CAPTAARCGALTDTQYF
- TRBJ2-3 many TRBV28 TGTGCCAGCAGTTTATTGGGGGCCCTTCCAATGGCCACAGATACGCAGTATTTT CASSLLGALPMATDTQYF
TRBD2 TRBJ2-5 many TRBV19 TGTGCCAGTAGTACCTTAGCGGGAGGCCAAGAGACCCAGTACTTC CASSTLAGGQETQYF
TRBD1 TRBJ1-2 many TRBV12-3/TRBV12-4 TGTGCCAGCAGAGAGACAGGGGGAGCGGAGGGCTACACCTTC CASRETGGAEGYTF
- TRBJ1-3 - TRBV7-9 TGTGCCAGCGCCGGTGCTGGAAACACCATATATTTT CASAGAGNTIYF
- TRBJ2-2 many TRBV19 TGTGCCAGTAGTATCCCCCCGGCCGGGGAGCTGTTTTTT CASSIPPAGELFF
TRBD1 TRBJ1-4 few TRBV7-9 TGTGCCAGCAGCGAATGGACAGGGGGAAAAGAAAAACTGTTTTTT CASSEWTGGKEKLFF
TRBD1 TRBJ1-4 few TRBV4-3 TGCGCCAGCAGCCAAGTGACAGGGGGAGAACTGTTTTTT CASSQVTGGELFF
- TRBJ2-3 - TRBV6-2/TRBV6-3 TGTGCCAGCAGTTACTATACAGTTACAGGTACGCAGTATTTT CASSYYTVTGTQYF
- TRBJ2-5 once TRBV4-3 TGCGCCTGCAGCCAAGTGCCCCAAGAGACCCTGTACTTC CACSQVPQETLYF
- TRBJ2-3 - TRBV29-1 TGCAGCGTTGAAGGTGGAGTGGCGATGCTCCATAGCACAGATACGCAGTATTTT CSVEGGVAMLHSTDTQYF
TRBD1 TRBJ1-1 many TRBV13 TGTGCCAGCAGCTGGACAGGGGGTTCACCTGAAGCTTTCTTT CASSWTGGSPEAFF
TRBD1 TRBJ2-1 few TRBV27 TGTGCCAGCAGTTTAGGGACAGGTTACAATGAGCAGTTCTTC CASSLGTGYNEQFF
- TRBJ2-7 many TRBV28 TGTGCCAGCAGGGCCGGACCGGGGAAAGCCTACGAGCAGTACTTC CASRAGPGKAYEQYF
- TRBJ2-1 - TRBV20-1 TGCAGTGCGATAATGGTGGATGAGCAGTTCTTC CSAIMVDEQFF
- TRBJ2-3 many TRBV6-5 TGTGCCAGCAGTTCCCTCCACGCGGACGGAGATACGCAGTATTTT CASSSLHADGDTQYF
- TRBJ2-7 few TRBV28 TGTGCCAGCAGTTTCTCGCCCCGACCAAGTGAGCAGTACTTC CASSFSPRPSEQYF
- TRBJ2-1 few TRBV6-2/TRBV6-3 TGTGCCAGCAGTTGGGTCGCCCGAATCTACAATGAGCAGTTCTTC CASSWVARIYNEQFF
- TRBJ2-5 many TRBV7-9 TGTGCCAGCAGCGAGGGTAACCAAGAGACCCAGTACTTC CASSEGNQETQYF
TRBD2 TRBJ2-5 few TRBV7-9 TGTGCCAGCAGCCTAAGGACTAGCGGGCCCGCCGGGGAGACCCAGTACTTC CASSLRTSGPAGETQYF
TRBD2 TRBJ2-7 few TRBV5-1 TGCGCCAGCAGCTATCCTTCCCCGGCTAGCGGGGGAGTCGATCTTGTCGAGCAGTACTTC CASSYPSPASGGVDLVEQYF
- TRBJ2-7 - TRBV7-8 TGTGCCAGCTCCTGGGACGTTTTGTACGAGCAGTACTTC CASSWDVLYEQYF
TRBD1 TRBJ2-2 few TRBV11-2 TGTGCCAGCAGCCCCCCTCGACAGGGGGCGAACGGGGAGCTGTTTTTT CASSPPRQGANGELFF
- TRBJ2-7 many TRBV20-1 TGCAGTGCTAGAGATCTGGGGTCTAGCTCCTACGAGCAGTACTTC CSARDLGSSSYEQYF
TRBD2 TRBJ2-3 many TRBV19 TGTGCCAGTAGTAGCGGGACTAGCGGGGCAACAGATACGCAGTATTTT CASSSGTSGATDTQYF
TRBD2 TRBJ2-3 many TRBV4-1 TGCGCCAGCAGCCCCTCTCCTAGCGGGGGCCTCACAGATACGCAGTATTTT CASSPSPSGGLTDTQYF
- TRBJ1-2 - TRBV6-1 TGTGCCAGCAGTGAGGGGGCGGACTATGGCTACACCTTC CASSEGADYGYTF
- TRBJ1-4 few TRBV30 TGTGCCTGGAGGGACTTGACTCACTCGTATGCAAAACTGTTTTTT CAWRDLTHSYAKLFF
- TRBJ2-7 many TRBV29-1 TGCAGCGTTGTGGTTGCTTCCTACGAGCAGTACTTC CSVVVASYEQYF
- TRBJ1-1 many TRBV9 TGTGCCAGCAGCGTAGGGCACAACACTGAAGCTTTCTTT CASSVGHNTEAFF
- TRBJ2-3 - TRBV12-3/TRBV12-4 TGTGCCAGCAGTTTCTCCCTTGCTCAAGATACGCAGTATTTT CASSFSLAQDTQYF
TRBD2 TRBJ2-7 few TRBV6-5 TGTGCCAGCAGTATAGCGGGAGGCTCCTACGAGCAGTACTTC CASSIAGGSYEQYF
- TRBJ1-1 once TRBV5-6 TGTGCCAGCAGCTTCAGTGGCAACATGAGCACTGAAGCTTTCTTT CASSFSGNMSTEAFF
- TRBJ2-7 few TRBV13 TGTGCCAGCAGCTTAGCGGTAGGCTACGAGCAGTACTTC CASSLAVGYEQYF